The rows below give T cell receptor beta chains drawn from one sample of a study of human T cells and chemical hapten exposure. TCRdb redid the calling of the 5' RACE reads with MiXCR, one entry per CDR3 protein. This repertoire shows about 140,000 distinct CDR3 sequences, 3.5% to 5% found once; its top ten account for more than 1.2%. The receptors derive from a female donor in good health. Each CDR3 is given with its conserved first and last residue.

TRBV7-2,TRBJ1-5,CASSLGRITQPQHF
TRBV18,TRBJ2-7,CASSPPVATTYEQYF
TRBV4-3,TRBJ2-1,CASSQDRGVAYNEQFF
TRBV7-9,TRBJ2-3,CASSPTSAADTQYF
TRBV10-3,TRBJ1-1,CAISEGGAEAFF
TRBV11-2,TRBJ1-1,CASSPSYTEAFF
TRBV20-1,TRBJ1-2,CSASRVAVDGYTF
TRBV5-6,TRBJ2-3,CASSLRQGLLDTQYF
TRBV11-3,TRBJ2-2,CASSFLTGTGELFF
TRBV7-9,TRBJ1-1,CASSLTGGSSEAFF
TRBV20-1,TRBJ1-1,CSARLPPPRTEAFF
TRBV7-9,TRBJ1-2,CASSLEERSWYLGYGYTF
TRBV7-2,TRBJ1-5,CASSLWGDNQPQHF
TRBV6-5,TRBJ2-7,CASSSPGQPHYEQYF
TRBV4-3,TRBJ2-1,CASSQGREAYNEQFF
TRBV24-1,TRBJ1-2,CATSDGQRNGYTF
TRBV3-1,TRBJ2-1,CASSQGQGVNEQFF
TRBV5-1,TRBJ2-7,CASSSGLAEVYEQYF
TRBV20-1,TRBJ2-7,CSASATVTLGDYEQYF
TRBV20-1,TRBJ1-4,CSARDGQAGYKLFF
TRBV25-1,TRBJ2-1,CASSEFLDDSEQFF
TRBV5-6,TRBJ2-2,CASSLGTEINTGELFF
TRBV2,TRBJ2-3,CASSDQGGADTQYF
TRBV3-1,TRBJ2-1,CASSQDASLDEQFF
TRBV11-2,TRBJ2-1,CASSLEEGRGRVIGSSYNEQFF
TRBV12-3/TRBV12-4,TRBJ1-6,CASSSGVMYSPLHF
TRBV6-6,TRBJ1-5,CASAPGQYNQPQHF
TRBV11-2,TRBJ1-1,CASSLERGNTEAFF
TRBV3-1,TRBJ2-5,CASSQGGFETQYF
TRBV6-5,TRBJ2-5,CASSYQETQYF
TRBV2,TRBJ1-5,CASRRTVNWNNSNQPQHF
TRBV6-6,TRBJ1-1,CASSYSRDRGHTEAFF
TRBV6-5,TRBJ2-2,CASTGTSVKNTGELFF
TRBV5-6,TRBJ1-3,CASSPMGPLSGNTIYF
TRBV15,TRBJ1-1,CATSRDLRNTEAFF
TRBV12-5,TRBJ1-5,CASGLVLWTGLNQPQHF